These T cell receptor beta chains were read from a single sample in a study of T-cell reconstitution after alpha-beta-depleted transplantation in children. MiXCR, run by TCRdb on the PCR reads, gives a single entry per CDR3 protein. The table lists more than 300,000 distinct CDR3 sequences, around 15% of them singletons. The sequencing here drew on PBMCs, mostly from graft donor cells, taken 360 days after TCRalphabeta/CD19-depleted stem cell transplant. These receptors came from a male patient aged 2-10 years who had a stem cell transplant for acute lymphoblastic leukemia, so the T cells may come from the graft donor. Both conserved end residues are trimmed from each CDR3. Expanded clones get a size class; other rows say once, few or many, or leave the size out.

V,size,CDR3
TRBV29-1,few,SVVLAVHTYEQY
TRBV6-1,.,ASSDRPSYGYT
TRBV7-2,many,ASSLGQGFGELF
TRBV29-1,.,TTSSYNEQF
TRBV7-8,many,ASSLGLSTDTQY
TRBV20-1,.,SSFPEREGHYEQY
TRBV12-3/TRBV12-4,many,ASSYVRTEAF
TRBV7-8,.,ASGNTEAF
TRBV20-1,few,SANDLARGNTEAF
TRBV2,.,ASTGTASTGELF
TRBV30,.,AWSVTEGGQSYEQY
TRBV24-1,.,ATSDLKSSSSYNEQF
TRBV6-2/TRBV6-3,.,ASSYSAPGLFRGTQY
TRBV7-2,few,ASSAAGVNTGELF
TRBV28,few,ASSSGDIGAKNIQY
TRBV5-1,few,ASSRLGQGDNEQY
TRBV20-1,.,SAPALQGTGELF
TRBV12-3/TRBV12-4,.,ASSLRLVSHNEQF
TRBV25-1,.,ASSDGIGNTIY
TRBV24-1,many,ATSDSTELWETQY
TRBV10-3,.,AISESGGSYNEQF
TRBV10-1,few,ASSESGVNTEAF
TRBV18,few,ASSPRSLAGVYEQY
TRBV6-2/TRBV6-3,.,ASSYPILAGEGSTGELF
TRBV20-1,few,SATDPPSEQF
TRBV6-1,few,ASSRYRGSNTGELF
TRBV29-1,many,SVPEGTEAF
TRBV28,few,ASSYRRDGVYGYT
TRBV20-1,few,SAIGLVGLSSYNEQF
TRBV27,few,ASSWSGASYEQY
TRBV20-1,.,SASSITSGRTDTQY
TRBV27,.,ASSFRWGLYNEQF
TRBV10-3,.,AISESPPLGLEETQY
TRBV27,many,ASSGRTVLSSYNSPLH